This T cell receptor (beta chain) was captured by sequencing in a study of cytomegalovirus exposure and HLA in healthy donors. The study's findings and limits: A prior analysis recorded that most TCR beta V segments were productive about 87% or about 30% of the time.

With respect to this clone: Its antigen is undetermined.

Primers: 60 Vbeta forward and 13 Jbeta reverse. Assay used: immunoSEQ multiplex PCR; TCRdb lists only in-frame clones, some missing. The table includes around 110,000 clones, 77% detected once. The clonotype was recovered from a male donor in good health and CMV-seronegative. Material: PBMCs.

The CDR3 region has the DNA TGTGCCAGCAGCTTCAATAGGGGAGGGGCTGAGACCCAGTACTTC. Protein sequence: CASSFNRGGAETQYF. The chain is built from TRBV5-4 and TRBJ2-5; 7 nucleotides match TRBD2. This CDR3 has 15 amino acids. CDR1 is SGHNT, CDR2 YYREEE, per germline (reference sequence). V lost 2 bases to trimming and J lost 5 bases; unmatched junction nucleotides: 9.